In this sample, the clone carrying this T cell receptor (beta chain) turned up a few times. This entry is derived from a study of T cell repertoires in cytomegalovirus infection. Study-wide context: Based on public TCR beta signatures, there were indications of CMV infection and of a matching HLA type.

TCRdb used MiXCR to reprocess the reads, holding one entry per CDR3 protein. Found here are nearly 550,000 distinct CDR3 sequences, 16% of them singletons; the top ten hold 20% to 30%. Losses at the gene ends were 5 bases for V and 3 bases for J; bases not matched to a gene: 7. The germline gives CDR1 LNHDA, CDR2 SQIVND (reference sequence). The CDR3 has 15 amino acids. The V and J genes are TRBV19 and TRBJ1-1; 9 bases agree with TRBD1. The source is a human donor in good health (CMV status not recorded). Some clones in this sample may be carry-over from other donors' samples. The source material was CD8+ T cells from PBMCs. The CDR3 nucleotides read TGTGCCAGTAGTGTTTTGGGGACAGGGCACACTGAAGCTTTCTTT. It codes for CASSVLGTGHTEAFF.